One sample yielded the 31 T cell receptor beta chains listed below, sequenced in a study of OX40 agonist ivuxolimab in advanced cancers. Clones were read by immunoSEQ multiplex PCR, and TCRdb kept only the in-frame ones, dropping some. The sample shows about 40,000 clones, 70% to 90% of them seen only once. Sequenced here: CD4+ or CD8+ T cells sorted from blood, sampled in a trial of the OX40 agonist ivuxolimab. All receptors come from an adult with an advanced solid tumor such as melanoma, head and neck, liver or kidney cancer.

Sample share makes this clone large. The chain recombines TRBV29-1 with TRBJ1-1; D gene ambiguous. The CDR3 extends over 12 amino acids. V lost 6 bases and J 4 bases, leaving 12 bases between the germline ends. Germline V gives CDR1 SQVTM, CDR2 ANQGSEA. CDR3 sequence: CSVIETSTEAFF. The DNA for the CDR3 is TGCAGCGTAATCGAGACGAGCACTGAAGCTTTCTTT.

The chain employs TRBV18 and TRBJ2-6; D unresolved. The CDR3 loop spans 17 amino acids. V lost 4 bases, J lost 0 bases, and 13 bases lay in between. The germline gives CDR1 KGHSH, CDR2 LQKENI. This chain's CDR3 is CASSRASTSSGANVLTF. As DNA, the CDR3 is TGTGCCAGCTCACGAGCATCAACCTCCTCTGGGGCCAACGTCCTGACTTTC.

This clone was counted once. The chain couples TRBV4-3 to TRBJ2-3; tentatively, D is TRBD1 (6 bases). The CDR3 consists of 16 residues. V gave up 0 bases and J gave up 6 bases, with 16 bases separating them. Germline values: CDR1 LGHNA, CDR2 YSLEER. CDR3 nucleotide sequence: TGCGCCAGCAGCCAAGAAGTTATGGGGGCAGGGGATACGCAGTATTTT. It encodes CASSQEVMGAGDTQYF.

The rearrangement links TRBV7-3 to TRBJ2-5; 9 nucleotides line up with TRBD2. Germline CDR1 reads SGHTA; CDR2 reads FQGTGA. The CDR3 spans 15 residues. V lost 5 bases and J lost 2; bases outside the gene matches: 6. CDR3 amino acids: CASSIGTSRQETQYF. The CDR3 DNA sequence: TGTGCCAGCAGCATTGGGACTAGCCGTCAAGAGACCCAGTACTTC.

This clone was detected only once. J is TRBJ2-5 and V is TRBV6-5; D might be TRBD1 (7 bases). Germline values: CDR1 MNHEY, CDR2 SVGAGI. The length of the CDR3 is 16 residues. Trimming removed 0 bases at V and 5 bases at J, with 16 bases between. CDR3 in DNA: TGTGCCAGCAGTTACTCGCAGGGGGGCGGTCCGGAGACCCAGTACTTC. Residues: CASSYSQGGGPETQYF.

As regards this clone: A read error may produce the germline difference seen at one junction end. The CDR3, as DNA: TGTGCTAGCAGCCCCTTCGGTCCTAACAATGAGCAGTTCTTC. Encoded protein: CASSPFGPNNEQFF. V gene TRBV7-7 combines with J gene TRBJ2-1; D remains unclear. The CDR3 is 14 amino acids. Germline V lookup: CDR1 SSHAT, CDR2 FNYEAQ (reference sequence).

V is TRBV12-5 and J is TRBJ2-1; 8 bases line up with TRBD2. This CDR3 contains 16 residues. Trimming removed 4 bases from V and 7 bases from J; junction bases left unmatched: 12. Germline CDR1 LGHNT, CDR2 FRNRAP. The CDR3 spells CASGSLRPSGLNEQFF. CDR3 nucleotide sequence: TGTGCTAGTGGTTCGCTGCGGCCTAGCGGGCTGAATGAGCAGTTCTTC.

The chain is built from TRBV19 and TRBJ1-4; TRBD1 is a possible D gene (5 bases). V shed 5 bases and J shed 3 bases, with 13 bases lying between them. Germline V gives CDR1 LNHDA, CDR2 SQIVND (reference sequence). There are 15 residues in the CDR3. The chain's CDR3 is CASSDFRVSNEKLFF. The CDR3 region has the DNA TGTGCCAGTAGTGACTTCAGGGTATCTAATGAAAAACTGTTTTTT.

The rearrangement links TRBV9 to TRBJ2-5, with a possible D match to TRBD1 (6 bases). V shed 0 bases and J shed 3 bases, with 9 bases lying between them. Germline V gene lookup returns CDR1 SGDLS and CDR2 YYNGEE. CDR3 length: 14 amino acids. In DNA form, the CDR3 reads TGTGCCAGCAGCGTAGCTGCAGGGGAAGAGACCCAGTACTTC. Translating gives CASSVAAGEETQYF.

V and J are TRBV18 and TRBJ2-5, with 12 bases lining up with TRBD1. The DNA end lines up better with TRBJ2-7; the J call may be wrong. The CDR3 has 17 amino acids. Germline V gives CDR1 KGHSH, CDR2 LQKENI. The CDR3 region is CASSPRDRGPQSYEQYF. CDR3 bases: TGTGCCAGCTCACCCCGGGACAGGGGGCCCCAATCCTACGAGCAGTACTTC.

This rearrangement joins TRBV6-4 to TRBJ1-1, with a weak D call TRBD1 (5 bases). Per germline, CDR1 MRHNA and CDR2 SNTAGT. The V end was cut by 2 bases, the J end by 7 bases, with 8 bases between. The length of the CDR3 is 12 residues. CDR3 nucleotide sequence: TGTGCCAGCAGTGACGATGGGGGTGAAGCTTTCTTT. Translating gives CASSDDGGEAFF.

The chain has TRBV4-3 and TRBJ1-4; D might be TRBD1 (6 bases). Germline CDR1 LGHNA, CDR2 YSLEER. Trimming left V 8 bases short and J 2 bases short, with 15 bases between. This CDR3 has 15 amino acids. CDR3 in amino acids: CASSSSGGTNEKLFF. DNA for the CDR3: TGCGCCAGCTCTTCAAGCGGGGGCACTAATGAAAAACTGTTTTTT.

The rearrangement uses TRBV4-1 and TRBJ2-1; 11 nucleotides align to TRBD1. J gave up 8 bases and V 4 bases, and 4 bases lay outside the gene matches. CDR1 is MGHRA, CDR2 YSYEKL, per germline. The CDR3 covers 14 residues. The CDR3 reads CASSPTGQGDEQFF. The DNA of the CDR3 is TGCGCCAGCAGCCCCACGGGACAGGGGGATGAGCAGTTCTTC.

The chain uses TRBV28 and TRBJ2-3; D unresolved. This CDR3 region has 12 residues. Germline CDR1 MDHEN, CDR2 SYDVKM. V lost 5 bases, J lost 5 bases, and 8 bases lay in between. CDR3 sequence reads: CASSRVGDTQYF. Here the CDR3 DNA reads TGTGCCAGCAGTCGGGTGGGAGATACGCAGTATTTT.

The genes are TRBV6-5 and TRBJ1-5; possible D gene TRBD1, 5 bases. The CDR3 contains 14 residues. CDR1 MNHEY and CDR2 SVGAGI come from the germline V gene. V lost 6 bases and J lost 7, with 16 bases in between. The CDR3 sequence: CASRRTGGIQPQHF. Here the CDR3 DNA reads TGTGCCAGCAGGAGGACGGGGGGGATACAGCCCCAGCATTTT.

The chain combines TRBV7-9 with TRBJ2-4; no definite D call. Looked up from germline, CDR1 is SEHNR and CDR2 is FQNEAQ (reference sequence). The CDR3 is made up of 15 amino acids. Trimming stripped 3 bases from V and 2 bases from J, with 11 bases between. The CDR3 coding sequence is TGTGCCAGCAGCTTGGATGTGATCACCAAAAACATTCAGTACTTC. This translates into CASSLDVITKNIQYF. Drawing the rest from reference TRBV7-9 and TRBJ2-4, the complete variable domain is DTGVSQNPRHKITKRGQNVTFRCDPISEHNRLYWYRQTLGQGPEFLTYFQNEAQLEKSRLLSDRFSAERPKGSFSTLEIQRTEQGDSAMYLCASSLDVITKNIQYFGAGTRLSVL.

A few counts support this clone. CDR3 region: CASSVQGASTEAFF. The CDR3 DNA reads TGTGCCAGCAGCGTACAGGGTGCGAGTACTGAAGCTTTCTTT. The genes are TRBV9 and TRBJ1-1; possibly TRBD1 for D (5 bases). The germline CDR1 and CDR2 sequences are SGDLS and YYNGEE. Trimming removed 1 base from V and 5 bases from J, with 12 bases in between. The length of the CDR3 is 14 residues.

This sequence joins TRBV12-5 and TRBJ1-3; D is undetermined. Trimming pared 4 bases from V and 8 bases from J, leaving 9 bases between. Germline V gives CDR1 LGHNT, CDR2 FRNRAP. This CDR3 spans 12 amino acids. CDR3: CASGSEWDTIYF. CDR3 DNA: TGTGCTAGTGGTTCGGAGTGGGACACCATATATTTT. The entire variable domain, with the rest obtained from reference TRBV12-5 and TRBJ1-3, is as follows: DARVTQTPRHKVTEMGQEVTMRCQPILGHNTVFWYRQTMMQGLELLAYFRNRAPLDDSGMPKDRFSAEMPDATLATLKIQPSEPRDSAVYFCASGSEWDTIYFGEGSWLTVV.

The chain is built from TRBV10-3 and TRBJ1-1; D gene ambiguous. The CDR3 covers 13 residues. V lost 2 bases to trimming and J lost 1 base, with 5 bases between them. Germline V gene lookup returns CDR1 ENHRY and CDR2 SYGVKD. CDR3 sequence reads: CAISEGQNTEAFF. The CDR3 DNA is TGTGCCATCAGTGAGGGGCAGAACACTGAAGCTTTCTTT.

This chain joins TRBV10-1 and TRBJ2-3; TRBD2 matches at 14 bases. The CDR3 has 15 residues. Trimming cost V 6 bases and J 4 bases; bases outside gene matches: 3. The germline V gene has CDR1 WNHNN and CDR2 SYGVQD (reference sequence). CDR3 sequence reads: CASRAGLAGADTQYF. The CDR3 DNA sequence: TGCGCCAGCAGGGCGGGACTAGCGGGAGCAGATACGCAGTATTTT.

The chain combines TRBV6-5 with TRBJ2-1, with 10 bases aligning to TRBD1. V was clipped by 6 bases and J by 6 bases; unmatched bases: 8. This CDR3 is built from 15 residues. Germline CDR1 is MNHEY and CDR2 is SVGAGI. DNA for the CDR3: TGTGCCAGCAGATTTGACAGGGGGCAAGGCAATGAGCAGTTCTTC. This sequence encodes CASRFDRGQGNEQFF.

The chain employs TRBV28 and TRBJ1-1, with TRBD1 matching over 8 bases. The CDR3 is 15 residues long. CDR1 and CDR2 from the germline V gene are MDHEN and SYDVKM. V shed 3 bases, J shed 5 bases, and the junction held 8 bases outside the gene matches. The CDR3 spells CASSFGGDRGTEAFF. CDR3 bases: TGTGCCAGCAGTTTTGGGGGAGACAGGGGTACTGAAGCTTTCTTT.

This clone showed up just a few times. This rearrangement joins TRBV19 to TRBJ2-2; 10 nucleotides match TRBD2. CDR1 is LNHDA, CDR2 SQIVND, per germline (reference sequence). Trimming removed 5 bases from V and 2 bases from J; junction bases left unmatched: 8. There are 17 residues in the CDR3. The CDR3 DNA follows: TGTGCCAGTAGTGACCCGTGGACTAGCGGCAACACCGGGGAGCTGTTTTTT. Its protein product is CASSDPWTSGNTGELFF. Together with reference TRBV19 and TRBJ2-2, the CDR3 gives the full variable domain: DGGITQSPKYLFRKEGQNVTLSCEQNLNHDAMYWYRQDPGQGLRLIYYSQIVNDFQKGDIAEGYSVSREKKESFPLTVTSAQKNPTAFYLCASSDPWTSGNTGELFFGEGSRLTVL.

The CDR3 DNA reads TGTGCCAGTAGTATTTGGACGGGTGGCTACACCTTC. Translation gives CASSIWTGGYTF. J is TRBJ1-2 and V is TRBV19; D gene ambiguous. V gave up 3 bases and J gave up 7 bases, with 9 bases separating them. This CDR3 region has 12 residues. CDR1 and CDR2 from the germline V gene are LNHDA and SQIVND (reference sequence).

The CDR3 region has the DNA TGTGCCAGCAGCCGTGGACTAGCGGGCTCCTACGAGCAGTACTTC. It yields the protein CASSRGLAGSYEQYF. This chain connects TRBV5-4 to TRBJ2-7; 11 positions match TRBD2. The CDR3 runs 15 residues. Trimming took 4 bases from V and 0 from J; bases not matched to a gene: 3. Germline CDR1 SGHNT, CDR2 YYREEE (reference sequence).

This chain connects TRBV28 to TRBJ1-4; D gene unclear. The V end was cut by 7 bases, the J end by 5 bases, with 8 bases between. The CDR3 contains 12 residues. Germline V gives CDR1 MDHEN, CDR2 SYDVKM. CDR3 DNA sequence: TGTGCCAGCATAGGCGTGAATGAAAAACTGTTTTTT. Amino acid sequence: CASIGVNEKLFF.

CDR3 sequence: CASLTGSGFVAGDDEQYF. The DNA for the CDR3 is TGTGCCAGTTTAACAGGGAGCGGCTTCGTGGCGGGCGATGATGAGCAGTACTTC. The chain links TRBV2 to TRBJ2-7; TRBD1 is a possible D gene (6 bases). The V gene's germline CDR1 is SNHLY and CDR2 FYNNEI. Between the trimmed V and J ends, which lost 9 bases and 7 bases, there was a span of 34 bases. This CDR3 is built from 18 residues. Using reference TRBV2 and TRBJ2-7 for the parts outside the CDR3, the full variable domain is EPEVTQTPSHQVTQMGQEVILRCVPISNHLYFYWYRQILGQKVEFLVSFYNNEISEKSEIFDDQFSVERPDGSNFTLKIRSTKLEDSAMYFCASLTGSGFVAGDDEQYFGPGTRLTVT.

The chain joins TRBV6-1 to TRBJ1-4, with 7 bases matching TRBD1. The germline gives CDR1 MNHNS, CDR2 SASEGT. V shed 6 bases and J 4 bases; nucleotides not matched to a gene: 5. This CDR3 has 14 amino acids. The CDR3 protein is CASSPGQFNEKLFF. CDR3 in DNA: TGTGCCAGCAGCCCGGGACAGTTTAATGAAAAACTGTTTTTT.

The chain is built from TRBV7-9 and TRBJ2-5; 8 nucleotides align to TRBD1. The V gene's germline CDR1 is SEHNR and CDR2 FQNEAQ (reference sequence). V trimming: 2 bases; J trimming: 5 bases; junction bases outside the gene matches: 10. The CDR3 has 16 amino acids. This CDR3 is CASSLRRTGRGETQYF. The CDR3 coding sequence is TGTGCCAGCAGCTTACGGCGGACAGGGCGTGGGGAGACCCAGTACTTC.

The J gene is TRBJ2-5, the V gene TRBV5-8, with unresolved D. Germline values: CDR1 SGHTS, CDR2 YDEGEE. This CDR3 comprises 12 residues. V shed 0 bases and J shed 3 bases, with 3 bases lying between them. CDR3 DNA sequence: TGTGCCAGCAGCTTGGAAAAAGAGACCCAGTACTTC. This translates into CASSLEKETQYF.

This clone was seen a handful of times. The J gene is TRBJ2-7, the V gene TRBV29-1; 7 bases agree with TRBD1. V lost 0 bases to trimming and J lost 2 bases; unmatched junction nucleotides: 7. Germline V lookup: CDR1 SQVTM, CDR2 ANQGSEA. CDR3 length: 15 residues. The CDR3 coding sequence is TGCAGCGTTGAAGATGTACGGCAGGGGGCCTACGAGCAGTACTTC. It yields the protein CSVEDVRQGAYEQYF.